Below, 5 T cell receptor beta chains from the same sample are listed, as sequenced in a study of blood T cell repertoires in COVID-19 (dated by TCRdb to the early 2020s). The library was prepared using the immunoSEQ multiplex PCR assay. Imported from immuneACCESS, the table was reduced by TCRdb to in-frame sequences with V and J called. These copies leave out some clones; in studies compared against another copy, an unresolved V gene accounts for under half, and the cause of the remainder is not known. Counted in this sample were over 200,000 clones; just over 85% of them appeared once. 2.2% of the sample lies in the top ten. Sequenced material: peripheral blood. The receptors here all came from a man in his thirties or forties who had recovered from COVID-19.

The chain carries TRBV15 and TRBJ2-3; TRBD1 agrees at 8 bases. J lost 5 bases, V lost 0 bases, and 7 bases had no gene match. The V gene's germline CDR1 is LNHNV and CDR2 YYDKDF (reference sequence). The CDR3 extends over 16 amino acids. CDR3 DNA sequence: TGTGCCACCAGCAGAGACCCGCAGGGGGCTGTAGATACGCAGTATTTT. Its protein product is CATSRDPQGAVDTQYF.

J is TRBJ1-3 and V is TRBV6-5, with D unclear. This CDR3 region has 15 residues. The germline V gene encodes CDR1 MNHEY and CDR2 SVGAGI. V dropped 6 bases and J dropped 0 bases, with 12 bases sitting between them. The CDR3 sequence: CASSQAGRSGNTIYF. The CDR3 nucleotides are TGTGCCAGCAGCCAGGCGGGCCGCTCTGGAAACACCATATATTTT.

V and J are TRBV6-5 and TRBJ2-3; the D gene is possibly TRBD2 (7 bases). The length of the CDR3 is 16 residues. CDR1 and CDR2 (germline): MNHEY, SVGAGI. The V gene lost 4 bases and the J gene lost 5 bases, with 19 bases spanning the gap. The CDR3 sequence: CASSSLKGGPIDTQYF. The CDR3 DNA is TGTGCCAGCAGTTCCCTAAAGGGGGGGCCTATAGATACGCAGTATTTT.

The CDR3 is CASSLDNRGVYGYTF. In DNA, the CDR3 is TGTGCCAGCAGCTTAGACAACAGGGGGGTCTATGGCTACACCTTC. The rearrangement joins TRBV11-2 to TRBJ1-2; 8 nucleotides align to TRBD1. Germline V gene sequence: CDR1 SGHAT, CDR2 FQNNGV. This CDR3 spans 15 amino acids. V was pared by 0 bases and J by 4 bases, with 4 bases of the junction left unmatched.

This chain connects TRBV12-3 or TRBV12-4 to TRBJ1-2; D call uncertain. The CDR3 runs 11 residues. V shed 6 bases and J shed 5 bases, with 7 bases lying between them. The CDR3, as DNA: TGTGCCAGCAGGACAAGTTATGGCTACACCTTC. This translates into CASRTSYGYTF.